This TCR beta chain was sequenced during a study of shared clonotypes between healthy human individuals. Method: immunoSEQ multiplex PCR; TCRdb's copy keeps in-frame clones and lacks some. This sample yields 2 million to 3 million clones, of which 85% to 95% are seen a single time; over 0.12% belongs to the top ten. CDR1 is MNHNS and CDR2 is SASEGT in the germline V gene. This CDR3 comprises 14 residues. The V gene end was trimmed by 8 bases and the J gene end by 2 bases; junction bases not matched to a gene: 6. The chain combines TRBV6-1 with TRBJ2-3; 8 bases fit TRBD2. The receptor was derived from a man aged 18 to 35 in good health. Sequences were obtained from naive CD4+ T cells sorted from blood. Regarding subset: CD45RA+ positively selected. The DNA of the CDR3 is TGTGCCAGCGGGGTAGCGGGGCCCACAGATACGCAGTATTTT. It is translated as CASGVAGPTDTQYF.